This entry concerns a single TCR beta chain. The data stem from a study of blood T cell repertoires in COVID-19. For the study at large: T cells, B-cell-depleted T cells, or PBMCs provided the cDNA or gDNA that served as material.

The data were produced by immunoSEQ multiplex PCR, yet TCRdb's version contains in-frame clones alone and is incomplete. The sample yields just under 350,000 clones, 88% seen once. The TCR originated in a woman in her 70s with COVID-19, enrolled during active disease. Sequencing was done on a sample of peripheral blood.

This CDR3 reads CASSFLGQAGYGYTF. The CDR3 nucleotides read TGTGCCAGCAGTTTCCTCGGACAGGCTGGCTATGGCTACACCTTC. The V call is TRBV27, the J call TRBJ1-2; TRBD1 agrees at 7 bases. The CDR3 is made up of 15 amino acids. V lost 3 bases to trimming and J lost 4 bases; unmatched junction nucleotides: 8. The germline V gene encodes CDR1 MNHEY and CDR2 SMNVEV (reference sequence).